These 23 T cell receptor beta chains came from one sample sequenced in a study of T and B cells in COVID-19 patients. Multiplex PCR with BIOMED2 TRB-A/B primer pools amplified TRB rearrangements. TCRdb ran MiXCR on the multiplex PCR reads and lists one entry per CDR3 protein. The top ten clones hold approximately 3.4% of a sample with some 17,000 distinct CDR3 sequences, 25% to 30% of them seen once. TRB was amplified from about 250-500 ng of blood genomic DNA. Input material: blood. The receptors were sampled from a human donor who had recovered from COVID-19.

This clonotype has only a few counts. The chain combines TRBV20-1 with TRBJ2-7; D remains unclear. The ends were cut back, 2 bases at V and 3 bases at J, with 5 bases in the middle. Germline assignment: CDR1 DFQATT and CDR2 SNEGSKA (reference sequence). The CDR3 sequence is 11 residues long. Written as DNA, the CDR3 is TGCAGTGCTAGACGAAACTACGAGCAGTACTTC. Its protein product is CSARRNYEQYF.

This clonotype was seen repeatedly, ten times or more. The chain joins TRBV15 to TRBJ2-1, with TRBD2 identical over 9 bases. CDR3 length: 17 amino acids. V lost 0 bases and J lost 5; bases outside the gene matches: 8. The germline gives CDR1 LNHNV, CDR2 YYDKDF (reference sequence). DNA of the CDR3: TGTGCCACCAGCAGAGATTGGGGCGGGGGGGCTGACAATGAGCAGTTCTTC. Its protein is CATSRDWGGGADNEQFF.

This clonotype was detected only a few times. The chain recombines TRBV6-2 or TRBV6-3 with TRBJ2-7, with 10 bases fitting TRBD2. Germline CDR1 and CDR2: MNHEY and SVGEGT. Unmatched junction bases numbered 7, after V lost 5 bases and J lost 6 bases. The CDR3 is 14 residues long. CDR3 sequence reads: CASSTLAGAGEQYF. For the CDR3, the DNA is TGTGCCAGCAGTACCCTAGCGGGAGCGGGCGAGCAGTACTTC.

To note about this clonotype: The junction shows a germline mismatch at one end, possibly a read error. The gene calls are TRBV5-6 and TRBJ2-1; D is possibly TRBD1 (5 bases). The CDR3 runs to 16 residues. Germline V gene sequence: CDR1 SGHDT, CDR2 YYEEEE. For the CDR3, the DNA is TGCGCCAGCAGCTCCTCAGGGCACCGCTCCTACAATGAGCAGTTCTTC. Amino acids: CASSSSGHRSYNEQFF.

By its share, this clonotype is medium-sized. The CDR3 reads CASIPSGTSGREETQYF. CDR3 bases: TGTGCCAGCATACCCTCCGGGACTAGCGGGAGGGAAGAGACCCAGTACTTC. The chain couples TRBV27 to TRBJ2-5; 16 bases line up with TRBD2. The germline gives CDR1 MNHEY, CDR2 SMNVEV (reference sequence). The CDR3 extends over 17 amino acids. V was pared by 7 bases and J by 3 bases, with 8 bases of the junction left unmatched.

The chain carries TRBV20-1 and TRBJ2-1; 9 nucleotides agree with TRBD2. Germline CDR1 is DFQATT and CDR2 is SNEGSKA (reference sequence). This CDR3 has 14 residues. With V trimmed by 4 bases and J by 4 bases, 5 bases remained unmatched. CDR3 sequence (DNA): TGCAGTGCTACCCGGAGCGGGAGGTACAATGAGCAGTTCTTC. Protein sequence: CSATRSGRYNEQFF.

The CDR3 region has the DNA TGTGCCAGCAGTTTTACCCCCCCCCCGGGGTACAATGAGCAGTTCTTC. This translates into CASSFTPPPGYNEQFF. J is TRBJ2-1 and V is TRBV12-3 or TRBV12-4, with D perhaps TRBD2 (5 bases). This CDR3 has 16 residues. V lost 3 bases to trimming and J lost 4 bases, with 16 bases between them.

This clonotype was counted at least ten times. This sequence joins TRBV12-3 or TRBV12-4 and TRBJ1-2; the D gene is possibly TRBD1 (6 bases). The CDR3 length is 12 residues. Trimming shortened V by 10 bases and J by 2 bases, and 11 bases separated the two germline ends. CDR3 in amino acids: CAITGRNYGYTF. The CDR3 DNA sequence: TGTGCCATTACAGGGCGGAACTATGGCTACACCTTC.

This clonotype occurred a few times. The CDR3 DNA follows: TGTGCCAGCAGGGGGATCCGGGGGCAACAGCCCCAGCATTTT. It codes for CASRGIRGQQPQHF. The genes are TRBV6-6 and TRBJ1-5; possibly TRBD1 for D (6 bases). CDR3 size: 14 residues. The V end lost 6 bases, the J end lost 7 bases, and 16 bases lay between the germline ends. Germline loops: CDR1 MNHNY, CDR2 SVGAGI (reference sequence).

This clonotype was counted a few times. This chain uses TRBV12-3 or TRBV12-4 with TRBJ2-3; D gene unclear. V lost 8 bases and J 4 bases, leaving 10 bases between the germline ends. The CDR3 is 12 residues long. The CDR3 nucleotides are TGTGCCAGCGGCCACCCTCCAGATACGCAGTATTTT. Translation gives CASGHPPDTQYF.

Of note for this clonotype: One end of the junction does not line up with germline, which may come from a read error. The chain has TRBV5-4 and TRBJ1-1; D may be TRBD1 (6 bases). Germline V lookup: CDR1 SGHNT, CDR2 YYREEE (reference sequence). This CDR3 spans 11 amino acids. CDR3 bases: TGCGCCAGCAGGGGTGGGACTGAAGCTTTCTTT. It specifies CASRGGTEAFF.

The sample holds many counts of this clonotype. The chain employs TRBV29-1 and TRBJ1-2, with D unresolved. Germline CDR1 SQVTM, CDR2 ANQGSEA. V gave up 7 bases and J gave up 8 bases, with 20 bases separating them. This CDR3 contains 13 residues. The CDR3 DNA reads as TGCAGCGCTCAGGACGGTGGTAGGGTCGGCTACACCTTC. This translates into CSAQDGGRVGYTF.

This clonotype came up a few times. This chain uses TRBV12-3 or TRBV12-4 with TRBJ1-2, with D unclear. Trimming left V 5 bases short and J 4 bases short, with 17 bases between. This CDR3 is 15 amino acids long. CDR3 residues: CASSRGRAAVYGYTF. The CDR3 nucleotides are TGTGCCAGCAGTAGAGGACGGGCGGCGGTCTATGGCTACACCTTC.

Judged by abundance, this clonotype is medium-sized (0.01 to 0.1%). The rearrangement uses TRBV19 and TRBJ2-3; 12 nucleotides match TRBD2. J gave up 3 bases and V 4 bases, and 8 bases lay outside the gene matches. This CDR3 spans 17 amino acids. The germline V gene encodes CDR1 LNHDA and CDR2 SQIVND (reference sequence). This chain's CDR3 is CASSTSPTSGRTDTQYF. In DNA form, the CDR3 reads TGTGCCAGTAGTACCTCCCCGACTAGCGGGAGAACAGATACGCAGTATTTT. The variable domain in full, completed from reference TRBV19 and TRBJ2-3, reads DGGITQSPKYLFRKEGQNVTLSCEQNLNHDAMYWYRQDPGQGLRLIYYSQIVNDFQKGDIAEGYSVSREKKESFPLTVTSAQKNPTAFYLCASSTSPTSGRTDTQYFGPGTRLTVL.

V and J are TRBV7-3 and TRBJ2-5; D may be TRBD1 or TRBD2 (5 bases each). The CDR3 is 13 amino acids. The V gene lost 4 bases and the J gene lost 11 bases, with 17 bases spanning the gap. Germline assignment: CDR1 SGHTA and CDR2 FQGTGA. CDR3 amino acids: CASSSTGGPLQYF. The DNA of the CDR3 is TGTGCCAGCAGCTCTACTGGGGGACCCTTGCAGTACTTC.

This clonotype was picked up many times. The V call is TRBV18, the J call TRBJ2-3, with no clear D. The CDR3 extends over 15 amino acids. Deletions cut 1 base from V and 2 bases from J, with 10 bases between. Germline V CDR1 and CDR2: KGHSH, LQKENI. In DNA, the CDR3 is TGTGCCAGCTCACCACGAGACAAATTCACAGATACGCAGTATTTT. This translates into CASSPRDKFTDTQYF.

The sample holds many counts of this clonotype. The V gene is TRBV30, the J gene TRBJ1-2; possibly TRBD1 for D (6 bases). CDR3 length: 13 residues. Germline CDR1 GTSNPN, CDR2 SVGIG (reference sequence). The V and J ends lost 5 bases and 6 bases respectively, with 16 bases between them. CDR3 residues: CAWVQGAGNGYTF. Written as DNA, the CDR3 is TGTGCCTGGGTACAGGGTGCGGGGAATGGCTACACCTTC.

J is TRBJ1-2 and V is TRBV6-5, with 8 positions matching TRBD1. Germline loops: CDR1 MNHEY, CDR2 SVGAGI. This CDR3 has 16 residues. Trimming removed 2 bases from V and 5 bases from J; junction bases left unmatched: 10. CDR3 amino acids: CASSYPPQGAGYGYTF. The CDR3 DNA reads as TGTGCCAGCAGTTACCCCCCCCAGGGGGCTGGGTATGGCTACACCTTC.

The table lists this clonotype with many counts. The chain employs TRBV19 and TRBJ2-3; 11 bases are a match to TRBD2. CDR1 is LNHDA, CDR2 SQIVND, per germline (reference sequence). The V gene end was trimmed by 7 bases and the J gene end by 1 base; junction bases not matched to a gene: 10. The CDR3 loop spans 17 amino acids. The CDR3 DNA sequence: TGTGCCAGTATGCCCTTGACTAGCGGGGTTGGCACAGATACGCAGTATTTT. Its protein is CASMPLTSGVGTDTQYF.

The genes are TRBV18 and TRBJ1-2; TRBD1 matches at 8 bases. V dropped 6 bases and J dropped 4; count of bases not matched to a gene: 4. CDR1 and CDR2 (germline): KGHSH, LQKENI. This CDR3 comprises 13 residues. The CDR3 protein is CASSPDRAYGYTF. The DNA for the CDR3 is TGTGCCAGCTCCCCGGACAGGGCCTATGGCTACACCTTC.

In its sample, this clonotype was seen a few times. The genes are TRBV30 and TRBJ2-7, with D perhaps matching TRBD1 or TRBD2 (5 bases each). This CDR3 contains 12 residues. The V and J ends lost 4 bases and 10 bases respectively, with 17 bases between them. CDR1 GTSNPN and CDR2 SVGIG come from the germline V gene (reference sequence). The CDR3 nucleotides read TGTGCCTGGACCGCCGGGGCGAGATTCCAGTACTTC. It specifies CAWTAGARFQYF. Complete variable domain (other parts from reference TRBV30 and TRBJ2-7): SQTIHQWPATLVQPVGSPLSLECTVEGTSNPNLYWYRQAAGRGLQLLFYSVGIGQISSEVPQNLSASRPQDRQFILSSKKLLLSDSGFYLCAWTAGARFQYFGPGTRLTVT.

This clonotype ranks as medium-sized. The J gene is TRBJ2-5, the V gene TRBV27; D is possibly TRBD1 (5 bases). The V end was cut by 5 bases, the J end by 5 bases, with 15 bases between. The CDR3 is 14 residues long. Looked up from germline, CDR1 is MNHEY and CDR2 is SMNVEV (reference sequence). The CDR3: CASSPLDSWETQYF. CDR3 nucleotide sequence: TGTGCCAGCAGTCCCCTAGACAGTTGGGAGACCCAGTACTTC.

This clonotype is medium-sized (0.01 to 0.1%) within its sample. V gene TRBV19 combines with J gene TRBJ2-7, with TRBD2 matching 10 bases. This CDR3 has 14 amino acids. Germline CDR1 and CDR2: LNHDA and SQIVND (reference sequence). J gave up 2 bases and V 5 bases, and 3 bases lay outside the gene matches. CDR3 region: CASSGAGGTYEQYF. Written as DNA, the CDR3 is TGTGCCAGTAGTGGAGCGGGGGGGACCTACGAGCAGTACTTC.